The 7 T cell receptor beta chains in this list originate from one sample, sequenced in a study of blood T cell repertoires in COVID-19. Profiled with immunoSEQ multiplex PCR; TCRdb holds only in-frame clones, not every one. The sample contains roughly 110,000 clones, about four fifths of which appear only once. Sequenced sample: peripheral blood. These receptors all come from a woman aged 60 to 75 with acute or convalescent COVID-19.

The V call is TRBV18, the J call TRBJ1-2; the match to TRBD1 covers 7 bases. The CDR3 consists of 13 residues. The germline V gene encodes CDR1 KGHSH and CDR2 LQKENI. J gave up 2 bases and V 6 bases, and 3 bases lay outside the gene matches. The CDR3 is CASSPGQNYGYTF. In nucleotides, the CDR3 is TGTGCCAGCTCGCCGGGACAGAACTATGGCTACACCTTC.

The gene calls are TRBV6-5 and TRBJ2-5, with a tentative D call TRBD2 (7 bases). Trimming stripped 8 bases from V and 9 bases from J, with 16 bases between. CDR1 and CDR2 (germline): MNHEY, SVGAGI. This CDR3 spans 12 amino acids. The CDR3 DNA reads TGTGCCAGCCGAGGCGGGGGCTTCGCCCAGTACTTC. This translates into CASRGGGFAQYF.

The chain joins TRBV10-3 to TRBJ1-1; 8 bases map to TRBD1. The CDR3 loop spans 14 amino acids. After removal of 2 bases from V and 1 base from J, the junction contained 0 bases not matched to a gene. Per germline, CDR1 ENHRY and CDR2 SYGVKD. The CDR3 sequence: CAISETGGNTEAFF. The CDR3 region has the DNA TGTGCCATCAGTGAGACAGGGGGGAACACTGAAGCTTTCTTT.

The chain couples TRBV6-5 to TRBJ2-3, with TRBD1 matching 9 bases. Germline CDR1 reads MNHEY; CDR2 reads SVGAGI. The CDR3 totals 14 residues. The J segment lost 2 bases and the V segment lost 11 bases, leaving 8 bases of the junction unmatched. The CDR3 nucleotides read TGTGCCGGGGGGGACAGGGACCACACAGATACGCAGTATTTT. Translation: CAGGDRDHTDTQYF.

The chain joins TRBV11-2 to TRBJ1-1; 11 bases agree with TRBD1. Germline CDR1 and CDR2: SGHAT and FQNNGV. The length of the CDR3 is 14 residues. J gave up 7 bases and V 5 bases, and 6 bases lay outside the gene matches. The CDR3 region is CASSPGQGANEAFF. CDR3 bases: TGTGCCAGCAGCCCCGGACAGGGGGCAAATGAAGCTTTCTTT.

This clone was recorded once. The J gene is TRBJ1-1, the V gene TRBV7-2, with 11 bases matching TRBD1. Germline CDR1 and CDR2: SGHTA and FQGNSA. V was pared by 3 bases and J by 5 bases, with 5 bases of the junction left unmatched. This CDR3 contains 15 residues. The CDR3 is CASSFSGQGVTEAFF. CDR3 nucleotide sequence: TGTGCCAGCAGCTTCTCGGGACAGGGGGTGACTGAAGCTTTCTTT.

The V and J genes are TRBV5-1 and TRBJ1-6, with 9 nucleotides matching TRBD1. Germline values: CDR1 SGHRS, CDR2 YFSETQ. Unmatched junction bases numbered 3, after V lost 4 bases and J lost 4 bases. The CDR3 length is 15 residues. The CDR3 DNA follows: TGCGCCAGCAGCGGAGGACAGGGGTATAATTCACCCCTCCACTTT. Translation gives CASSGGQGYNSPLHF.